This T cell receptor (beta chain) originates from a study of beta chain features in type 1 diabetes. Findings and caveats of the study: TCRB CDR3s from Type 1 diabetes patients were moderately but significantly shorter in all four CD4+ subsets. VDJ junctions from type 1 diabetes patients carried fewer insertions and larger deletions. Here, the possible influence of HLA type (on TCRB rearrangement) remained unresolved.

Expressed TCRB transcripts got sequenced, as all isolated RNA was reverse transcribed. Only in-frame clones appear in the TCRdb table, and some are missing; sequencing was by immunoSEQ multiplex PCR. Among about 700,000 clones listed, about an eighth were seen once. Purity of each sorted population was above 95%. With regard to this clone: Its antigen is unidentified.

The sequenced sample consisted of naive CD4+ T cells from blood. The TCR comes from a man aged 18-30 years with type 1 diabetes.

This CDR3 reads CAISESGKFGNQPQHF. CDR3 nucleotide sequence: TGTGCCATCAGTGAGTCGGGGAAGTTTGGCAATCAGCCCCAGCATTTT. The chain couples TRBV10-3 to TRBJ1-5; D call uncertain. The CDR3 totals 16 residues. V was cut by 0 bases and J by 2 bases, with 11 bases left in between. CDR1 is ENHRY and CDR2 is SYGVKD in the germline V gene.